The 6 T cell receptor beta chains given below trace back to one sample, sequenced in a study of CD4+ T cells in melanoma. Sequencing used immunoSEQ multiplex PCR; TCRdb keeps in-frame clones, though not all of them. This sample carries 13,000 to 15,000 clones, 68% of them seen once, and the ten largest clones take 18%. Sample: cells from a culture (not recorded whether cultured in vitro). The source is a human donor with melanoma.

The chain employs TRBV29-1 and TRBJ1-4; TRBD1 is a possible D gene (5 bases). The CDR3 is made up of 13 amino acids. CDR1 is SQVTM, CDR2 ANQGSEA, per germline. V lost 0 bases to trimming and J lost 7 bases, with 9 bases between them. The CDR3 coding sequence is TGCAGCGTTGAAGACAGGGAGAGTGAAAAACTGTTTTTT. Translated, it gives CSVEDRESEKLFF. The full variable domain, its missing parts supplied by reference TRBV29-1 and TRBJ1-4, is SAVISQKPSRDICQRGTSLTIQCQVDSQVTMMFWYRQQPGQSLTLIATANQGSEATYESGFVIDKFPISRPNLTFSTLTVSNMSPEDSSIYLCSVEDRESEKLFFGSGTQLSVL.

The CDR3 loop reads CASSPGQGAIEKLFF. In DNA form, the CDR3 reads TGTGCCAGCAGCCCCGGACAGGGGGCGATTGAAAAACTGTTTTTT. The rearrangement links TRBV5-4 to TRBJ1-4; 11 bases agree with TRBD1. V shed 4 bases and J 7 bases; nucleotides not matched to a gene: 6. CDR1 SGHNT and CDR2 YYREEE come from the germline V gene (reference sequence). CDR3 length: 15 residues.

The chain carries TRBV18 and TRBJ1-2; 8 bases are shared with TRBD1. V shed 0 bases, J shed 7 bases, and the junction held 19 bases outside the gene matches. Germline CDR1 and CDR2: KGHSH and LQKENI. The CDR3 covers 19 residues. The CDR3 nucleotides are TGTGCCAGCTCACCACCGAATGGTTTCAGACAGGGGATTGAAGGTGGCTACACCTTC. It codes for CASSPPNGFRQGIEGGYTF.

The rearrangement uses TRBV21-1 and TRBJ2-7; TRBD1 reflects the table's D call only, with no check against the DNA. TRBV21-1 counts as a pseudogene. The CDR3 runs to 16 residues. CDR3 region: CASSIRLQGAPDEQYF. The CDR3 DNA reads as TGTGCCAGCAGCATAAGGCTACAGGGGGCCCCCGACGAGCAGTACTTC.

This chain connects TRBV18 to TRBJ1-2; a weak D match, TRBD1 (5 bases). CDR1 and CDR2 from the germline V gene are KGHSH and LQKENI. CDR3 length equals 14 residues. V was pared by 1 base and J by 8 bases, with 14 bases between. The CDR3 is CASSPRGSGEGYTF. CDR3 nucleotides: TGTGCCAGCTCACCACGGGGGAGCGGCGAAGGCTACACCTTC. The whole variable domain, remainder taken from reference TRBV18 and TRBJ1-2, is NAGVMQNPRHLVRRRGQEARLRCSPMKGHSHVYWYRQLPEEGLKFMVYLQKENIIDESGMPKERFSAEFPKEGPSILRIQQVVRGDSAAYFCASSPRGSGEGYTFGSGTRLTVV.

The V gene is TRBV5-1, the J gene TRBJ1-1; possible D gene TRBD1, 5 bases. Trimming left V 5 bases short and J 1 base short, with 12 bases between. There are 14 residues in the CDR3. The germline gives CDR1 SGHRS, CDR2 YFSETQ. The CDR3 region has the DNA TGCGCCAGCAGTTCCGACAGACCGAACACTGAAGCTTTCTTT. Its protein is CASSSDRPNTEAFF.